A selection of T cell receptor beta chains follows, all from one sample in a study of a mutant IDH1 vaccine in newly diagnosed glioma. Their antigens are not known. Data came from immunoSEQ multiplex PCR; TCRdb stores just in-frame clones and leaves some out. The sample contains 70,000 or so clones, around 84% of which appear only once. The sample consisted of PBMCs, taken from a glioma patient whose treatment included an IDH1 peptide vaccine. All receptors come from a young man with glioma. Each CDR3 is given with its conserved first and last residue. The D gene is left open where the match is weak. Only some rows state a clone size, as once, few, many or a class for expanded clones.

clone size	CDR3 length	V gene	D gene	J gene	CDR3 DNA	CDR3 protein
once	14	TRBV7-3	.	TRBJ2-2	TGTGCCAGCAGCAAAGGGACGGGTTACGGGGAGCTGTTTTTT	CASSKGTGYGELFF
.	15	TRBV27	.	TRBJ2-7	TGTGCCAGCAGTGACCGGGACGGGGGCGCCTACGAGCAGTACTTC	CASSDRDGGAYEQYF
.	16	TRBV7-9	.	TRBJ2-7	TGTGCCAGCAGCGGCGGATCGAGGCGGTTCTCCTACGAGCAGTACTTC	CASSGGSRRFSYEQYF
.	15	TRBV29-1	.	TRBJ1-2	TGCAGCGTTGATGGCGGGGCAGAAACTAACTATGGCTACACCTTC	CSVDGGAETNYGYTF
.	14	TRBV6-1	.	TRBJ2-7	TGTGCCGGCAGTGAGGGGGGAGGATCTACGAAGCAGTACTTC	CAGSEGGGSTKQYF
.	13	TRBV9	.	TRBJ2-2	TGTGCCAGCAGCGTAGTGCAAACCGGGGAGCTGTTTTTT	CASSVVQTGELFF
.	17	TRBV7-9	TRBD2	TRBJ2-2	TGTGCCAGCAGCCAAGGACTAGCGGACTTAAGGAACGGGGAGCTGTTTTTT	CASSQGLADLRNGELFF
.	14	TRBV5-1	TRBD2	TRBJ2-1	TGCGCCAGCAGGGGCGGGAGCTCCTACAATGAGCAGTTCTTC	CASRGGSSYNEQFF
.	12	TRBV15	.	TRBJ2-7	TGTGCCACCAGCAGAGGCAGCCACGAGCAGTACTTC	CATSRGSHEQYF
.	15	TRBV10-3	TRBD1	TRBJ1-5	TGTGCCATCAGTGAACGGCAGGGGGAGAATCAGCCCCAGCATTTT	CAISERQGENQPQHF
once	20	TRBV14	.	TRBJ2-6	TGTGCCAGCAGCCACTGGACGGCTCGATCGATTGGCTCTGGGGCCAACGTCCTGACTTTC	CASSHWTARSIGSGANVLTF
.	16	TRBV7-2	.	TRBJ2-7	TGTGCCAGCAGCCCAGCGACGATATACGGAGCCTACGAGCAGTACTTC	CASSPATIYGAYEQYF
.	15	TRBV2	.	TRBJ1-1	TGTGCCAGCAGTGACGTATCCGGGTTCCGTAATGGGGCTTTCTTT	CASSDVSGFRNGAFF